The present T cell receptor beta chain was sequenced within a study of blood T cell repertoires in COVID-19. Study context: PBMCs, B-cell-depleted T cells, or T cells were the source of the cDNA or gDNA that made up the material.

Study processing details: How many nucleated cells were present was estimated from reference gene primer amplification. The table came from immunoSEQ multiplex PCR; TCRdb's copy has only in-frame clones and leaves some out. The DNA gave D and trimming, while V, J and clone size come from that table. The sample records over 200,000 clones, roughly 80% being singletons. The CDR3 length is 16 residues. Trimming took 4 bases from V and 5 from J; bases not matched to a gene: 11. Germline V gene data show CDR1 as SGHVS and CDR2 as FQNEAQ. The receptor comes from a human donor in a cohort sampled during active COVID-19. Input material: peripheral blood. The V and J genes are TRBV7-8 and TRBJ2-5; 9 bases are shared with TRBD2. In nucleotides, the CDR3 is TGTGCCAGCAGCTCGAACTTAGCGGGAGCGCGGGAGACCCAGTACTTC. Protein product: CASSSNLAGARETQYF.